These 16 T cell receptor beta chains share one sample of origin, sequenced in a study of post-analysis software for immune sequencing data. The TCR beta cDNA libraries carried unique molecular identifiers. MiXCR, run by TCRdb on the PCR reads, gives a single entry per CDR3 protein. The sample has about 460,000 distinct CDR3 sequences, roughly 45% seen once; the top ten hold around an eighth. Which antigens these TCRs recognize remains unknown. Overall study results and limits: Five or six TRBV segments were significantly more frequent in patients than in controls. TRBV5-6, TRBV5-1 and TRBV20-1 were among these segments.

The sample was blood. The origin of the receptors is a girl aged 5-17 years with multiple sclerosis.

The rearrangement links TRBV28 to TRBJ1-5; 11 bases line up with TRBD1. This CDR3 spans 17 amino acids. Trimming removed 8 bases from V and 8 bases from J; junction bases left unmatched: 17. Germline loops: CDR1 MDHEN, CDR2 SYDVKM. The CDR3 DNA reads TGTGCCAGCGGCCTGGGGACAGGGGGACAAACAAGGAAGCCCCAGCATTTT. This gives the protein CASGLGTGGQTRKPQHF.

In regard to this clonotype: Its ends do not fully match the called genes, so a read error is possible. This chain's CDR3 is CSVNLAGDPGEQYF. The CDR3 DNA sequence: TGCAGCGTTAACCTAGCGGGAGACCCGGGCGAGCAGTACTTT. The gene calls are TRBV29-1 and TRBJ2-1, with TRBD2 matching over 10 bases. The CDR3 is made up of 14 amino acids. The germline V gene has CDR1 SQVTM and CDR2 ANQGSEA.

V and J are TRBV5-1 and TRBJ2-7; D unclear. CDR3 size: 14 residues. V was cut by 0 bases and J by 6 bases, with 13 bases left in between. CDR1 and CDR2 from the germline V gene are SGHRS and YFSETQ. CDR3 in DNA: TGCGCCAGCAGCTTGGGACCCGAGCGCAGCGAGCAGTACTTC. Its protein is CASSLGPERSEQYF.

Concerning this clonotype itself: The junction does not match germline at one end; this may be a read error. The V call is TRBV4-1, the J call TRBJ2-1, with 9 bases fitting TRBD2. The CDR3 totals 17 residues. Germline assignment: CDR1 MGHRA and CDR2 YSYEKL. CDR3 nucleotides: TGCGCCGGCAGCCAAGAAGGAGGGACTAGCCGAACTGATGAGCAGTTCTTC. Protein sequence: CAGSQEGGTSRTDEQFF.

This clonotype was counted only a few times. V usage is TRBV24-1 and J usage is TRBJ2-5, with D possibly being TRBD1 or TRBD2 (5 bases each). Germline V lookup: CDR1 KGHDR, CDR2 SFDVKD. CDR3 size: 14 residues. The V and J ends lost 5 bases and 0 bases respectively, with 9 bases between them. The CDR3 nucleotides are TGTGCCACCAGTGGAGGGGCGTACCAAGAGACCCAGTACTTC. Its translation: CATSGGAYQETQYF.

This clonotype occurred a few times. The chain is built from TRBV4-1 and TRBJ2-1; tentatively, D is TRBD2 (6 bases). V shed 0 bases and J shed 3 bases, with 12 bases lying between them. CDR1 and CDR2 (germline): MGHRA, YSYEKL. This CDR3 is 16 amino acids long. The CDR3 region has the DNA TGCGCCAGCAGCCAAGATCCGGAGGGCCTCTACAATGAGCAGTTCTTC. Translating gives CASSQDPEGLYNEQFF.

This clonotype was seen a few times. CDR3 nucleotide sequence: TGTGCCATCGGAGGGATGCGTCAAGAGACCCAGTACTTC. Residues: CAIGGMRQETQYF. The chain couples TRBV10-3 to TRBJ2-5; the D gene is possibly TRBD2 (6 bases). This CDR3 has 13 amino acids. CDR1 is ENHRY, CDR2 SYGVKD, per germline. The germline V and J ends were trimmed by 8 bases and 2 bases, with 12 bases remaining between them.

This clonotype was observed a handful of times. This chain links TRBV19 with TRBJ2-1; TRBD1 agrees at 10 bases. Germline V gene sequence: CDR1 LNHDA, CDR2 SQIVND (reference sequence). Germline trimming cut 5 bases from V and 7 bases from J; bases unmatched to any gene: 8. This CDR3 spans 15 amino acids. CDR3 bases: TGTGCCAGTAGTGGGCTACCGGGACAGGGGAATGAGCAGTTCTTC. Its protein is CASSGLPGQGNEQFF.

This sequence joins TRBV29-1 and TRBJ1-4, with a possible D match to TRBD1 (6 bases). The V gene's germline CDR1 is SQVTM and CDR2 ANQGSEA. V gave up 4 bases and J gave up 0 bases, with 9 bases separating them. The CDR3 is made up of 14 amino acids. The CDR3 DNA reads as TGCAGCGTTGGGGGGACACCAACTAATGAAAAACTGTTTTTT. This codes for CSVGGTPTNEKLFF.

The chain uses TRBV13 and TRBJ2-7; 8 positions agree with TRBD1. There are 17 residues in the CDR3. After removal of 7 bases from V and 0 bases from J, the junction contained 14 bases not matched to a gene. Germline V gives CDR1 PRHDT, CDR2 FYEKMQ (reference sequence). For the CDR3, the DNA is TGTGCCAGCACCGGGACAGGCATTACGAGCAGCTCCTACGAGCAGTACTTC. Encoded protein: CASTGTGITSSSYEQYF. The full variable domain, its missing parts supplied by reference TRBV13 and TRBJ2-7, is AAGVIQSPRHLIKEKRETATLKCYPIPRHDTVYWYQQGPGQDPQFLISFYEKMQSDKGSIPDRFSAQQFSDYHSELNMSSLELGDSALYFCASTGTGITSSSYEQYFGPGTRLTVT.

This clonotype showed up just a few times. The chain uses TRBV7-2 and TRBJ2-7; 8 bases match TRBD2. CDR3 length: 19 amino acids. The germline V gene encodes CDR1 SGHTA and CDR2 FQGNSA. V lost 2 bases, J lost 3 bases, and 18 bases stayed unmatched. DNA of the CDR3: TGTGCCAGCAGCTTAACGGCGGCGTCCCTAGCGGGCCTCTACTACGAGCAGTACTTC. Protein: CASSLTAASLAGLYYEQYF.

This clonotype has more than one count but fewer than ten. This CDR3 reads CSVEDRQGEFF. The CDR3 bases are TGCAGCGTTGAAGATCGACAGGGGGAGTTCTTC. This chain links TRBV29-1 with TRBJ2-1; 9 bases match TRBD1. Germline trimming cut 0 bases from V and 14 bases from J; bases unmatched to any gene: 2. Germline V gene sequence: CDR1 SQVTM, CDR2 ANQGSEA. The CDR3 contains 11 residues.

Here the CDR3 reads CAISDHSLGYTF. The CDR3 DNA reads as TGTGCCATCAGTGACCACAGTCTTGGCTACACCTTC. The chain joins TRBV10-3 to TRBJ1-2; D gene ambiguous. Germline-derived CDR1 and CDR2 are ENHRY and SYGVKD. This CDR3 is 12 amino acids long. Trimming shortened V by 3 bases and J by 7 bases, and 9 bases separated the two germline ends.

The chain carries TRBV28 and TRBJ2-4; 8 positions match TRBD1. CDR3 size: 16 residues. The trim removed 5 bases at V and 1 base at J, leaving 7 bases unmatched. Germline lookup yields CDR1 MDHEN and CDR2 SYDVKM. The CDR3 region has the DNA TGTGCCAGCAGTGCCAACAGACAGGGGGCCAAAAACATTCAGTACTTC. Protein product: CASSANRQGAKNIQYF.

The chain recombines TRBV7-3 with TRBJ2-3, with D possibly matching TRBD2 (6 bases). V lost 0 bases, J lost 0 bases, and 7 bases lay in between. Germline lookup yields CDR1 SGHTA and CDR2 FQGTGA. This CDR3 has 15 residues. The CDR3 loop is CASSLTGGSTDTQYF. The DNA for the CDR3 is TGTGCCAGCAGCTTAACTGGAGGGAGCACAGATACGCAGTATTTT.

This clonotype has only a few counts. The chain carries TRBV20-1 and TRBJ2-1; TRBD2 matches 8 bases. Germline CDR1 and CDR2: DFQATT and SNEGSKA (reference sequence). The CDR3 runs 15 residues. The junction had 16 bases not matched to a gene; V was cut back by 6 bases and J by 9 bases. CDR3 DNA: TGCAGTGCCAATCCCAGCGGGAGAAGGGAAGGTGAGCAGTTCTTC. Translating it yields CSANPSGRREGEQFF.